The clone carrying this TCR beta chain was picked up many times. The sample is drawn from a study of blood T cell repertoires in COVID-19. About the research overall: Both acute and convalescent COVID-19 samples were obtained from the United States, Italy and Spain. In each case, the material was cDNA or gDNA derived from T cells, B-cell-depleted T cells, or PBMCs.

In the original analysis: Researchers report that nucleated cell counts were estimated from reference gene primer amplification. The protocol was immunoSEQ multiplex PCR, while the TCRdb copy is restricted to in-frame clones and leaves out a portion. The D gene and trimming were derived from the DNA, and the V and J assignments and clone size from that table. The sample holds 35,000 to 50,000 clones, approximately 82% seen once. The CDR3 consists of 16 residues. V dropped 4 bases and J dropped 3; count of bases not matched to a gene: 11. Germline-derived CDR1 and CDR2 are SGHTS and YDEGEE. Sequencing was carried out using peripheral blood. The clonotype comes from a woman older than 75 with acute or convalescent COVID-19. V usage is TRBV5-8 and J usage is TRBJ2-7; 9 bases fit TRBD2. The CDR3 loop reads CASSASMRGGNYEQYF. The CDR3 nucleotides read TGTGCCAGCAGCGCCTCTATGCGGGGGGGCAACTACGAGCAGTACTTC.